This TCR beta chain was recovered during a study of T cells in Graves' hyperthyroidism and ophthalmopathy. Concerning this clonotype itself: Its antigen is still unknown.

The CDR3 extends over 13 amino acids. Germline CDR1 reads SGHTA; CDR2 reads FQGNSA. With 6 bases removed from V and 2 bases from J, the gap between germline ends came to 8 bases. Patients with ophthalmopathy all had a Clinical Activity Score of at least 3, a NOSPECS grade of at least 4 and duration under 3 months. Those patients with uncontrolled infection, other autoimmune disease, pregnancy or lactation were excluded. Study-level findings and limits: The model identified upcoming ophthalmopathy a median about 6.5 months ahead of onset.

RNA transcripts provided the source from which TCR beta CDR3 regions were amplified. Researchers ran a first-round RT-PCR on the TCR CDR3 using the HTBI primer set. TCRdb used MiXCR to reprocess the multiplex PCR reads, holding one entry per CDR3 protein. This sample has 30,000 to 40,000 distinct CDR3 sequences, with approximately 52% found just once. The sample consisted of blood. This sequence originates from a middle-aged man with Graves' ophthalmopathy. The rearrangement links TRBV7-2 to TRBJ1-3; D is possibly TRBD1 (5 bases). The CDR3 loop reads CASRGTPGNTIYF. The CDR3 DNA follows: TGTGCCAGCAGGGGGACTCCTGGAAACACCATATATTTT.